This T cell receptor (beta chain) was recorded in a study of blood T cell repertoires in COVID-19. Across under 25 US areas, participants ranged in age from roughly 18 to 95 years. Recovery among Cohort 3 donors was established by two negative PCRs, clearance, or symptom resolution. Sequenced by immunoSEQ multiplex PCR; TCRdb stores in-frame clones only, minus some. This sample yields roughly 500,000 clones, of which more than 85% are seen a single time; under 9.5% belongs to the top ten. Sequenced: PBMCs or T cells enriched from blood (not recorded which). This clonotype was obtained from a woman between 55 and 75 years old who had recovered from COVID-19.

The CDR3 here is CAVGFSSGNTIYF. Written as DNA, the CDR3 is TGTGCCGTCGGGTTTAGCTCTGGAAACACCATATATTTT. This sequence joins TRBV6-5 and TRBJ1-3, with unresolved D. V dropped 11 bases and J dropped 0 bases, with 11 bases sitting between them. Looked up from germline, CDR1 is MNHEY and CDR2 is SVGAGI. This CDR3 has 13 amino acids.